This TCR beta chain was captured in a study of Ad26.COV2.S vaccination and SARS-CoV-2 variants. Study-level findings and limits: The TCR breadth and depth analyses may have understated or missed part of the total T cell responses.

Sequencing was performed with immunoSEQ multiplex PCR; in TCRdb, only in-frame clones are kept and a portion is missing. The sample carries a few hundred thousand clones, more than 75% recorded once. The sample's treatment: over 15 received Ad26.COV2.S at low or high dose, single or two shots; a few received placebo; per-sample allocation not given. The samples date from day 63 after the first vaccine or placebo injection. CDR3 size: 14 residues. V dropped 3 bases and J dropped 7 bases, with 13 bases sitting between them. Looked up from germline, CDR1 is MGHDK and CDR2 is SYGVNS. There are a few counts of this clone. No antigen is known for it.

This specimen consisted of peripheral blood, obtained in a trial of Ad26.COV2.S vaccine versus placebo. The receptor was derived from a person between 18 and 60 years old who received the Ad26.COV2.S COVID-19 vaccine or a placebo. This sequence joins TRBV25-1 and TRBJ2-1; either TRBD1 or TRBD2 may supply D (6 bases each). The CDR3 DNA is TGTGCCAGCAGTGAGCCGCGGGACACAAATGAGCAGTTCTTC. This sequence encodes CASSEPRDTNEQFF.